This is a list of T cell receptor beta chains from one sample in a study of blood T cell repertoires in COVID-19. TCRdb keeps only in-frame clones here, not all; method: immunoSEQ multiplex PCR. The sample lists 150,000 or so clones; 80% to 95% were seen once. Sequencing was performed on peripheral blood. All receptors derive from a man aged 25 to 45 with COVID-19, enrolled during active disease. Each CDR3 is given with its conserved first and last residue. The order of the fields is J gene, D gene, V gene, clone size, CDR3 DNA, CDR3 protein. D genes are given only for firm matches. Size is stated for part of the rows, as once, few or many counts, or as a class when the clone is expanded.

j_gene: TRBJ1-3
d_gene: TRBD1
v_gene: TRBV19
abundance: -
CDR3nt: TGTGCCAGTGAGGACAGGTCGGGGGCATTATATGGAAACACCATATATTTT
CDR3aa: CASEDRSGALYGNTIYF

j_gene: TRBJ1-1
d_gene: TRBD1
v_gene: TRBV6-5
abundance: -
CDR3nt: TGTGCCAGCACCGGACAGGGGAACGCTGAAGCTTTCTTT
CDR3aa: CASTGQGNAEAFF

j_gene: TRBJ1-6
d_gene: TRBD1
v_gene: TRBV9
abundance: -
CDR3nt: TGTGCCAGCAGCGTAGCTTCGGGGGACAGGAACTATAATTCACCCCTCCACTTT
CDR3aa: CASSVASGDRNYNSPLHF

j_gene: TRBJ1-2
d_gene: TRBD1
v_gene: TRBV7-7
abundance: -
CDR3nt: TGTGCCAGCAGCTTAAGGGGAGACAGGGACCTCAACTATGGCTACACCTTC
CDR3aa: CASSLRGDRDLNYGYTF

j_gene: TRBJ1-2
d_gene: TRBD1
v_gene: TRBV5-1
abundance: -
CDR3nt: TGCGCCAGCACCCTTAACCCAGGGGGAAACTATGGCTACACCTTC
CDR3aa: CASTLNPGGNYGYTF

j_gene: TRBJ1-2
d_gene: TRBD1
v_gene: TRBV5-4
abundance: -
CDR3nt: TGTGCCAGCAGCCCGAGACGGACAGGTCGACATGGCCACACCTTC
CDR3aa: CASSPRRTGRHGHTF

j_gene: TRBJ2-7
d_gene: TRBD1
v_gene: TRBV27
abundance: -
CDR3nt: TGTGCCAGCTCCGGGACAGGGAGTTCAGACCACGAGCAGTACTTC
CDR3aa: CASSGTGSSDHEQYF

j_gene: TRBJ2-6
d_gene: -
v_gene: TRBV3-1/TRBV3-2
abundance: -
CDR3nt: TGTGCCAGCAGGGGGACCGGGGGCTCTGGGGCCAACGTCCTGACTTTC
CDR3aa: CASRGTGGSGANVLTF

j_gene: TRBJ1-2
d_gene: TRBD1
v_gene: TRBV19
abundance: once
CDR3nt: TGTGCCAGTAGTACCTCCGGGACAGGGGCCTTCTATGTAGGCTACACCTTC
CDR3aa: CASSTSGTGAFYVGYTF

j_gene: TRBJ1-1
d_gene: -
v_gene: TRBV6-5
abundance: -
CDR3nt: TGTGCCAGCAGTCAGGTTGGTGGCTCTGAAGCTTTCTTT
CDR3aa: CASSQVGGSEAFF

j_gene: TRBJ1-3
d_gene: -
v_gene: TRBV11-2
abundance: -
CDR3nt: TGTGCCAGCAGCCAACAGTCCGCGAGAAACACCATATATTTT
CDR3aa: CASSQQSARNTIYF

j_gene: TRBJ1-1
d_gene: -
v_gene: TRBV28
abundance: -
CDR3nt: TGTGCCAGCATTGGGGGCGCCGGCACTGAAGCTTTCTTT
CDR3aa: CASIGGAGTEAFF

j_gene: TRBJ1-5
d_gene: TRBD1
v_gene: TRBV28
abundance: -
CDR3nt: TGTGCCAGCGAAACGTTCAGGGGGCGCTTACAGCCCCAGCATTTT
CDR3aa: CASETFRGRLQPQHF

j_gene: TRBJ2-3
d_gene: TRBD2
v_gene: TRBV7-9
abundance: -
CDR3nt: TGTGCCAGCAGCTTAGTCGGGCTAGCGGGAGCAGATACGCAGTATTTT
CDR3aa: CASSLVGLAGADTQYF

j_gene: TRBJ1-1
d_gene: TRBD1
v_gene: TRBV10-3
abundance: -
CDR3nt: TGTGCCCATTCAGGGGGAGAAACTGAAGCTTTCTTT
CDR3aa: CAHSGGETEAFF

j_gene: TRBJ2-2
d_gene: TRBD1
v_gene: TRBV15
abundance: -
CDR3nt: TGTGCCACCGGACAGGGGGCGGACACCGGGGAGCTGTTTTTT
CDR3aa: CATGQGADTGELFF

j_gene: TRBJ1-5
d_gene: TRBD1
v_gene: TRBV18
abundance: -
CDR3nt: TGTGCCAGCTCACCACCGCGGGTGTGGACAGGGAGGGGGTATAGCAATCAGCCCCAGCATTTT
CDR3aa: CASSPPRVWTGRGYSNQPQHF

j_gene: TRBJ1-1
d_gene: -
v_gene: TRBV10-3
abundance: -
CDR3nt: TGTGCCATCACAGAAGGTGGGCAGAACACTGAAGCTTTCTTT
CDR3aa: CAITEGGQNTEAFF

j_gene: TRBJ1-2
d_gene: TRBD1
v_gene: TRBV19
abundance: -
CDR3nt: TGTGCCAGTAGTTTACAGGGGACCTATGGCTACACCTTC
CDR3aa: CASSLQGTYGYTF

j_gene: TRBJ1-3
d_gene: -
v_gene: TRBV7-9
abundance: -
CDR3nt: TGTGCCAGCAGCCTCCAGGGGAGAGTCCTTGGAAACACCATATATTTT
CDR3aa: CASSLQGRVLGNTIYF

j_gene: TRBJ2-1
d_gene: -
v_gene: TRBV2
abundance: -
CDR3nt: TGTGCCAGCAACGAGGGAAATGAGCAGTTCTTC
CDR3aa: CASNEGNEQFF

j_gene: TRBJ1-2
d_gene: -
v_gene: TRBV9
abundance: -
CDR3nt: TGTGCCAGCAGCGTAAATCCGGCAGCGACCTATGGCTACACCTTC
CDR3aa: CASSVNPAATYGYTF

j_gene: TRBJ2-1
d_gene: TRBD2
v_gene: TRBV7-2
abundance: -
CDR3nt: TGTGCCAGCAGCTGGTCACGGACTAGCGGCTACAATGAGCAGTTCTTC
CDR3aa: CASSWSRTSGYNEQFF